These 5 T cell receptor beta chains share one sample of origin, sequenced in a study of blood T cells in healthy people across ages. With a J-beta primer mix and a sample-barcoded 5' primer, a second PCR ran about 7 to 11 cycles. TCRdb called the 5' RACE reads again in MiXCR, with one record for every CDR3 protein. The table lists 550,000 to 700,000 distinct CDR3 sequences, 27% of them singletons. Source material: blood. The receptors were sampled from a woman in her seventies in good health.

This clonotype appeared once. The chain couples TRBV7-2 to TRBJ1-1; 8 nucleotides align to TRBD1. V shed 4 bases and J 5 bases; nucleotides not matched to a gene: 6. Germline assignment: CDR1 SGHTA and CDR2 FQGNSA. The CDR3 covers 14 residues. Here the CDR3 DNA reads TGTGCCAGCAGCTCGCAACAGGGGGGGACTGAAGCTTTCTTT. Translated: CASSSQQGGTEAFF.

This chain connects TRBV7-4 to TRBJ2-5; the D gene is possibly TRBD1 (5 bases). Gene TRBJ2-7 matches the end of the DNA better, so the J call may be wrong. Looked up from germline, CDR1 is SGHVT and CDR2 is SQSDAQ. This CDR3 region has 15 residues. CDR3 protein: CASSSYRSFSYEQYF. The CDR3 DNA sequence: TGTGCCAGCAGCTCCTACAGGTCCTTCTCCTACGAGCAGTACTTC.

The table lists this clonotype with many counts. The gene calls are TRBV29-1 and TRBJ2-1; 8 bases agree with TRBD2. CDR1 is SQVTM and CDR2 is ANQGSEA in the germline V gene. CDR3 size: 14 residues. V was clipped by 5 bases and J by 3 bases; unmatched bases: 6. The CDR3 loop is CSVYGTSNYNEQFF. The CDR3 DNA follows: TGCAGCGTTTACGGGACTAGTAACTACAATGAGCAGTTCTTC.

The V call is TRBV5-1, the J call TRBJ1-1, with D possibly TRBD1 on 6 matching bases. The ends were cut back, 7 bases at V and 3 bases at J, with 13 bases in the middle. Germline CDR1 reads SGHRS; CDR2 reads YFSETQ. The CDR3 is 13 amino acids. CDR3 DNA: TGCGCCAGCTCAACGGACAGTTACACTGAAGCTTTCTTT. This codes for CASSTDSYTEAFF.

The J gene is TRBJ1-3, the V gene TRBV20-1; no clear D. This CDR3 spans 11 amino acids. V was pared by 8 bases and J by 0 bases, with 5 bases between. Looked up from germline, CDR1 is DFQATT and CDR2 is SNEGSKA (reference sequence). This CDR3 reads CSLSSGNTIYF. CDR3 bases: TGCAGTCTAAGCTCTGGAAACACCATATATTTT.